The 22 T cell receptor beta chains below come from one sample, sequenced in a study of blood T cell repertoires in COVID-19. Repertoires were generated with immunoSEQ multiplex PCR, while TCRdb's copy carries only in-frame clones and drops some. The profile shows around 350,000 clones, around nine tenths of them singletons. Specimen: peripheral blood. The receptor set was obtained from a human donor in a cohort sampled during active COVID-19.

This clone occurred once. This rearrangement joins TRBV29-1 to TRBJ2-1; perhaps TRBD2 as D (7 bases). Trimming cost V 6 bases and J 9 bases, with 24 bases left between them. This CDR3 has 15 residues. Germline CDR1 reads SQVTM; CDR2 reads ANQGSEA. In DNA, the CDR3 is TGCAGCGTGGGAGGGGGGGAGAAAGAAGTCTCTGAGCAGTTCTTC. It encodes CSVGGGEKEVSEQFF.

J is TRBJ1-1 and V is TRBV7-9, with D perhaps TRBD1 (6 bases). CDR1 SEHNR and CDR2 FQNEAQ come from the germline V gene (reference sequence). The CDR3 has 12 amino acids. V lost 5 bases and J 8 bases, leaving 12 bases between the germline ends. Here the CDR3 reads CASSPGVREAFF. CDR3 sequence (DNA): TGTGCCAGCAGCCCAGGGGTGAGGGAAGCTTTCTTT.

The genes are TRBV6-6 and TRBJ1-5; D possibly corresponds to TRBD1 (6 bases). The CDR3 has 16 amino acids. V lost 2 bases, J lost 5 bases, and 16 bases lay in between. Germline V lookup: CDR1 MNHNY, CDR2 SVGAGI (reference sequence). The CDR3 loop is CASSYPGVGADQPQHF. The CDR3 nucleotides read TGTGCCAGCAGTTACCCAGGGGTGGGGGCGGATCAGCCCCAGCATTTT.

The chain employs TRBV7-9 and TRBJ2-7, with TRBD2 matching 7 bases. The CDR3 consists of 17 residues. The V gene end was trimmed by 5 bases and the J gene end by 6 bases; junction bases not matched to a gene: 19. Germline CDR1 is SEHNR and CDR2 is FQNEAQ (reference sequence). Here the CDR3 DNA reads TGTGCCAGCAGCCCCGTAGGAGCGGGATTCCAAGAACCCGAGCAGTACTTC. Residues: CASSPVGAGFQEPEQYF.

The genes are TRBV5-6 and TRBJ2-7; perhaps TRBD2 as D (5 bases). The germline V and J ends were trimmed by 5 bases and 5 bases, with 17 bases remaining between them. The germline V gene encodes CDR1 SGHDT and CDR2 YYEEEE. This CDR3 is built from 14 residues. The CDR3 loop reads CASSWPERTHEQYF. The CDR3 DNA follows: TGTGCCAGCAGTTGGCCCGAGCGGACCCACGAGCAGTACTTC.

The chain links TRBV6-5 to TRBJ2-7; weak D call: TRBD1 (6 bases). Trimming took off 5 bases at V and 1 base at J, with 15 bases between the two ends. CDR3 length: 15 amino acids. CDR1 is MNHEY, CDR2 SVGAGI, per germline. The CDR3 is CASSTNTGRSYEQYF. CDR3 coding DNA: TGTGCCAGCAGTACGAACACAGGGCGGTCCTACGAGCAGTACTTC.

V usage is TRBV6-1 and J usage is TRBJ2-2; D gene uncertain. CDR3 size: 16 residues. The V end was cut by 1 base, the J end by 0 bases, with 9 bases between. In germline, CDR1 is MNHNS, CDR2 SASEGT. CDR3 sequence (DNA): TGTGCCAGCAGTGAAGGGCACCTCGCGAACACCGGGGAGCTGTTTTTT. It translates to CASSEGHLANTGELFF.

The V and J genes are TRBV28 and TRBJ1-4; TRBD1 agrees at 8 bases. Germline CDR1 and CDR2: MDHEN and SYDVKM. J gave up 6 bases and V 4 bases, and 10 bases lay outside the gene matches. The CDR3 spans 16 residues. The CDR3 protein is CASSSQPGQAYEKLFF. DNA of the CDR3: TGTGCCAGCAGTTCTCAACCGGGACAGGCTTATGAAAAACTGTTTTTT.

The chain links TRBV19 to TRBJ2-4, with 12 bases identical to TRBD1. Trimming removed 3 bases from V and 2 bases from J; junction bases left unmatched: 2. Germline loops: CDR1 LNHDA, CDR2 SQIVND (reference sequence). This CDR3 is 16 amino acids long. The CDR3 coding sequence is TGTGCCAGTAGTATGGGACAGGGGGCTACCAAAAACATTCAGTACTTC. Its protein product is CASSMGQGATKNIQYF. Complete variable domain (other parts from reference TRBV19 and TRBJ2-4): DGGITQSPKYLFRKEGQNVTLSCEQNLNHDAMYWYRQDPGQGLRLIYYSQIVNDFQKGDIAEGYSVSREKKESFPLTVTSAQKNPTAFYLCASSMGQGATKNIQYFGAGTRLSVL.

J is TRBJ2-7 and V is TRBV9; 12 bases fit TRBD2. Germline lookup yields CDR1 SGDLS and CDR2 YYNGEE. V was clipped by 4 bases and J by 6 bases; unmatched bases: 8. CDR3 length: 15 amino acids. This CDR3 is CASSTLAGGDGEQYF. The CDR3 bases are TGTGCCAGCAGCACCCTAGCGGGGGGGGACGGCGAGCAGTACTTC.

Only one count was recorded for this clone. The chain has TRBV28 and TRBJ2-5, with TRBD1 matching over 7 bases. V lost 5 bases, J lost 2 bases, and 5 bases stayed unmatched. Germline V gene lookup returns CDR1 MDHEN and CDR2 SYDVKM. The CDR3 is 14 residues long. DNA for the CDR3: TGTGCCAGCAGTGAAGGGACAGTACAAGAGACCCAGTACTTC. It is translated as CASSEGTVQETQYF.

CDR3 nucleotides: TGTGCCAGCAGTTCACGGACAGGGGGCACGAGCAATCAGCCCCAGCATTTT. Translated: CASSSRTGGTSNQPQHF. This sequence joins TRBV28 and TRBJ1-5; 11 bases are a match to TRBD1. J was trimmed by 1 base and V by 4 bases; bases with no gene match: 6. Germline V gene sequence: CDR1 MDHEN, CDR2 SYDVKM. The CDR3 spans 17 residues.

This chain links TRBV15 with TRBJ1-4, with a tentative D call TRBD1 (5 bases). CDR1 LNHNV and CDR2 YYDKDF come from the germline V gene (reference sequence). This CDR3 comprises 14 residues. The germline V and J ends were trimmed by 0 bases and 8 bases, with 10 bases remaining between them. For the CDR3, the DNA is TGTGCCACCAGCAGAGACAGGGTGGTAGAAAAACTGTTTTTT. It is translated as CATSRDRVVEKLFF.

The chain links TRBV7-2 to TRBJ1-5, with D perhaps matching TRBD1 (5 bases). The V gene lost 5 bases and the J gene lost 3 bases, with 14 bases spanning the gap. From germline, CDR1 is SGHTA and CDR2 FQGNSA. This CDR3 has 15 residues. CDR3 sequence: CASSLRWGDNQPQHF. CDR3 nucleotides: TGTGCCAGCAGCCTAAGGTGGGGGGACAATCAGCCCCAGCATTTT.

V is TRBV29-1 and J is TRBJ1-2; the D gene is possibly TRBD1 (6 bases). The germline V and J ends were trimmed by 4 bases and 0 bases, with 12 bases remaining between them. Germline V gene lookup returns CDR1 SQVTM and CDR2 ANQGSEA. This CDR3 contains 14 residues. This chain's CDR3 is CSVALTGANYGYTF. The DNA of the CDR3 is TGCAGCGTTGCTTTGACAGGAGCTAACTATGGCTACACCTTC.

The J gene is TRBJ2-7, the V gene TRBV27; 11 nucleotides line up with TRBD1. V lost 5 bases, J lost 5 bases, and 8 bases stayed unmatched. Germline V gives CDR1 MNHEY, CDR2 SMNVEV (reference sequence). This CDR3 is built from 15 residues. DNA for the CDR3: TGTGCCAGCAGTAGCCGTGGACAGGGGGCCCACGAGCAGTACTTC. Translation gives CASSSRGQGAHEQYF.

The chain has TRBV11-2 and TRBJ2-7, with D perhaps matching TRBD2 (5 bases). This CDR3 has 18 amino acids. With 3 bases removed from V and 0 bases from J, the gap between germline ends came to 21 bases. Germline loops: CDR1 SGHAT, CDR2 FQNNGV. CDR3: CASSFRQDKAVLSYEQYF. The CDR3 nucleotides read TGTGCCAGCAGCTTTAGGCAGGATAAAGCGGTCCTCTCCTACGAGCAGTACTTC.

A remark on this clone: Mismatch with germline at one junction end may stem from a read error. The V and J genes are TRBV27 and TRBJ2-1; the D is unclear. Per germline, CDR1 MNHEY and CDR2 SMNVEV (reference sequence). The CDR3 length is 8 residues. Here the CDR3 DNA reads TGTGGTGTAGAGACAATGGTCTTC. Its protein product is CGVETMVF.

The rearrangement uses TRBV10-1 and TRBJ2-1; 9 nucleotides agree with TRBD1. V lost 4 bases, J lost 2 bases, and 6 bases stayed unmatched. The CDR3 covers 16 residues. CDR1 WNHNN and CDR2 SYGVQD come from the germline V gene (reference sequence). In nucleotides, the CDR3 is TGCGCCAGCAGTGGGACCGGGACAGGGACCTACAATGAGCAGTTCTTC. This codes for CASSGTGTGTYNEQFF.

V is TRBV3-1 (or the pseudogene TRBV3-2) and J is TRBJ2-1; 11 bases fit TRBD2. Germline CDR1 LGHDT, CDR2 YNNKEL (reference sequence). The junction had 7 bases not matched to a gene; V was cut back by 0 bases and J by 9 bases. The CDR3 consists of 16 residues. The CDR3 is CASSQDLAGGFREQFF. The CDR3 DNA sequence: TGTGCCAGCAGCCAAGACCTAGCGGGAGGATTTCGTGAGCAGTTCTTC.

This chain uses TRBV11-3 with TRBJ1-1; TRBD1 aligns across 8 bases. Unmatched junction bases numbered 7, after V lost 5 bases and J lost 5 bases. The CDR3 sequence is 14 residues long. Germline V gives CDR1 SGHNT, CDR2 YENEEA. CDR3 in DNA: TGTGCCAGCAGCCGGGGACAGGCGTCGACTGAAGCTTTCTTT. Translation: CASSRGQASTEAFF.

V and J are TRBV7-9 and TRBJ2-3, with 10 nucleotides matching TRBD2. There are 18 residues in the CDR3. The germline V gene encodes CDR1 SEHNR and CDR2 FQNEAQ (reference sequence). V was pared by 4 bases and J by 5 bases, with 15 bases of the junction left unmatched. This CDR3 reads CASSSLAGGPSRGDTQYF. The DNA of the CDR3 is TGTGCCAGCAGCTCCTTAGCGGGAGGCCCGTCCCGTGGAGATACGCAGTATTTT.